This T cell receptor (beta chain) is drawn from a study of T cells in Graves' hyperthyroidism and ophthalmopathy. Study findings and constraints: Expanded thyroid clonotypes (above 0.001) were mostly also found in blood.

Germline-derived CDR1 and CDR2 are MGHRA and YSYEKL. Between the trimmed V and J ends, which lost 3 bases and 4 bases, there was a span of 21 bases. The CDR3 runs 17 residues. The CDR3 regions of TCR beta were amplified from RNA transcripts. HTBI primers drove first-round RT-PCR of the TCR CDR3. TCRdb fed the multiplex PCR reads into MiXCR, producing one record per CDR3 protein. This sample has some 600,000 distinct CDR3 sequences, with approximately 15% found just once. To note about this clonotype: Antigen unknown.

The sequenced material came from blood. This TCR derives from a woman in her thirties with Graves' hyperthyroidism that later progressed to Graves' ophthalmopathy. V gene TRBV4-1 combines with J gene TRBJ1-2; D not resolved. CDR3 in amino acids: CASSHTPARELAYGYTF. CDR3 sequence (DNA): TGCGCCAGCAGCCACACTCCCGCACGGGAATTGGCCTATGGCTACACCTTC.